Presented here are 2 T cell receptor beta chains from one specimen sequenced in a study of blood T cell repertoires in COVID-19. The table came from immunoSEQ multiplex PCR; TCRdb's copy has only in-frame clones and leaves some out. The profile shows about 120,000 clones, approximately 87% of them singletons. Input material: peripheral blood. All receptors come from a woman aged 65 to 85 with acute or convalescent COVID-19.

V is TRBV7-2 and J is TRBJ1-2; the match to TRBD1 covers 9 bases. V lost 3 bases and J lost 8; bases outside the gene matches: 7. Germline V gene lookup returns CDR1 SGHTA and CDR2 FQGNSA. The CDR3 loop spans 14 amino acids. The CDR3 reads CASSFPTGGNGYTF. CDR3 coding DNA: TGTGCCAGCAGCTTTCCGACAGGGGGGAACGGCTACACCTTC.

The chain joins TRBV12-5 to TRBJ1-6; the D gene is possibly TRBD1 (6 bases). V gave up 2 bases and J gave up 9 bases, with 11 bases separating them. This CDR3 has 14 amino acids. Germline CDR1 LGHNT, CDR2 FRNRAP. CDR3: CASGLTGWGSPLHF. In DNA form, the CDR3 reads TGTGCTAGTGGTTTGACAGGGTGGGGTTCACCCCTCCACTTT.